This T cell receptor beta chain was profiled in a study of blood T cells in healthy people across ages. This clonotype appeared once. It was with a sample-barcoded 5' primer and a J-beta primer mix that a second PCR of roughly 7 to 12 cycles was run. Via MiXCR, TCRdb re-called the 5' RACE reads, giving one row per CDR3 protein. The table includes approximately 1,100,000 distinct CDR3 sequences, 35% to 50% detected once. The CDR3 is 11 residues long. Trimming took off 3 bases at V and 12 bases at J, with 9 bases between the two ends. Material for sequencing was blood. The chain couples TRBV12-3 or TRBV12-4 to TRBJ2-1, with no clear D. The TCR sequence derives from a woman aged 55-69 years in good health. The CDR3 sequence: CASSFGCWQFF. DNA of the CDR3: TGTGCCAGCAGTTTTGGCTGTTGGCAGTTCTTC.